The present TCR beta chain was sequenced within a study of CD8 T cells in Susac syndrome. With random hexamers, 0.5 to 1 ug RNA was reverse transcribed. Via MiXCR, TCRdb re-called the immunoSEQ multiplex PCR reads, giving one row per CDR3 protein. The table includes 180,000 or so distinct CDR3 sequences, 90% to 95% detected once. The CDR3 covers 14 residues. Germline lookup yields CDR1 LGHDT and CDR2 YNNKEL (reference sequence). V was clipped by 7 bases and J by 4 bases, with 14 bases between them. The T cells that were sequenced for TCR beta were CD8+ and CD4+ cells from blood. FACS was used to enrich TEMRA cells, whereas the CD8+ and CD4+ T cells were obtained by negative isolation.

The V call is TRBV3-1, the J call TRBJ1-5; tentatively, D is TRBD1 (5 bases). The sequenced sample consisted of CD4+ T cells from PBMCs. The receptor's source is a human donor with multiple sclerosis. The CDR3 loop is CASTLGPGNQPQHF. DNA for the CDR3: TGTGCCAGCACCTTGGGACCGGGGAATCAGCCCCAGCATTTT. The entire variable domain, with the rest obtained from reference TRBV3-1 and TRBJ1-5, is as follows: DTAVSQTPKYLVTQMGNDKSIKCEQNLGHDTMYWYKQDSKKFLKIMFSYNNKELIINETVPNRFSPKSPDKAHLNLHINSLELGDSAVYFCASTLGPGNQPQHFGDGTRLSIL.